The next 31 T cell receptor beta chains were all read from a single sample in a study of T cells in women clearing cervical HPV infection. TCRdb's copy holds only in-frame clones and misses some; the assay was immunoSEQ multiplex PCR. The clone table shows about 22,000 clones, with the ten largest holding 7.5% to 10%. Sequenced input: blood buffy coat. The receptor source for this set is a woman between 18 and 70 years old with a cervical HPV16 infection that either progressed to CIN3+ or cleared (not recorded which).

About this clone itself: The missing CDR3 end, 3 residues past where the read stops, is filled in from the germline J gene. The chain has TRBV30 and TRBJ2-7, with D perhaps matching TRBD2 (5 bases). The V end was cut by 2 bases, the J end by 1 base, with 15 bases between. CDR1 is GTSNPN, CDR2 SVGIG, per germline (reference sequence). This CDR3 is built from 15 residues. CDR3 sequence reads: CAWSLKVGGSYEQYF. The sequenced CDR3 bases are TGTGCCTGGAGTCTAAAGGTCGGCGGGTCCTACGAG.

For this clone: The read is 3 residues too short to cover the CDR3 end, so that end is filled in from the germline J gene. V usage is TRBV19 and J usage is TRBJ1-1; D might be TRBD1 (6 bases). Trimming removed 1 base from V and 6 bases from J, with 12 bases in between. The CDR3 contains 14 residues. Germline CDR1 LNHDA, CDR2 SQIVND (reference sequence). CDR3 amino acids: CASSIVGGASEAFF. Partial CDR3 DNA: TGTGCCAGTAGTATAGTAGGGGGAGCCTCTGAA.

With regard to this clone: The DNA ends 3 residues before the CDR3 does, and the rest of the CDR3 is filled in from the germline J gene. V and J are TRBV20-1 and TRBJ2-1, with D perhaps TRBD2 (6 bases). V lost 6 bases and J 6 bases, leaving 21 bases between the germline ends. CDR3 length: 15 amino acids. Germline values: CDR1 DFQATT, CDR2 SNEGSKA (reference sequence). The sequenced part of the CDR3 DNA is TGCAGTGCCGTTGCTAGCGACCACTTCGGCAATGAG. This translates into CSAVASDHFGNE. The entire CDR3 reads CSAVASDHFGNEQFF.

Comments on this clone: The read is 3 residues too short to cover the CDR3 end, so that end is filled in from the germline J gene. The chain employs TRBV30 and TRBJ2-5; D gene uncertain. CDR1 GTSNPN and CDR2 SVGIG come from the germline V gene (reference sequence). Trimming cost V 3 bases and J 5 bases, with 4 bases left between them. The length of the CDR3 is 10 residues. The chain's CDR3 is CAWSMETQYF. The sequenced CDR3 bases are TGTGCCTGGAGCATGGAGACC.

On this clone itself: The read is 3 residues too short to cover the CDR3 end, so that end is filled in from the germline J gene. The chain couples TRBV20-1 to TRBJ2-4, with 7 bases fitting TRBD2. From germline, CDR1 is DFQATT and CDR2 SNEGSKA (reference sequence). CDR3 size: 13 residues. The V and J ends lost 3 bases and 4 bases, in that order; junction bases with no gene match: 3. Incomplete CDR3 DNA: TGCAGTGCTAGTTGGCGGGGGAAAAACATT. It translates to CSASWRGKNI. The full CDR3 protein is CSASWRGKNIQYF.

Concerning this clone: Sequencing ends 3 residues short of the CDR3 end; the germline J gene provides the rest. The V gene is TRBV29-1, the J gene TRBJ2-5, with D perhaps TRBD1 (6 bases). Per germline, CDR1 SQVTM and CDR2 ANQGSEA. This CDR3 has 15 amino acids. Trimming pared 3 bases from V and 2 bases from J, leaving 16 bases between. The sequenced part of the CDR3 DNA is TGCAGCGTTGACCCTAACAGGGTGATACAAGAGACC. It encodes CSVDPNRVIQET. In full, the CDR3 is CSVDPNRVIQETQYF.

As concerns this clone: The read stops 3 residues short of the end of the CDR3; the missing end is completed from the germline J gene. V usage is TRBV20-1 and J usage is TRBJ2-3; the match to TRBD2 covers 8 bases. V trimming: 7 bases; J trimming: 0 bases; junction bases outside the gene matches: 6. Germline lookup yields CDR1 DFQATT and CDR2 SNEGSKA (reference sequence). The CDR3 length is 14 residues. The CDR3 is CSGYAGGSTDTQYF. Partial CDR3 DNA: TGCAGTGGATATGCGGGAGGAAGCACAGATACG.

In regard to this clone: The read is 3 residues too short to cover the CDR3 end, so that end is filled in from the germline J gene. This sequence joins TRBV7-2 and TRBJ2-7; D gene unclear. CDR3 length: 15 residues. Germline CDR1 is SGHTA and CDR2 is FQGNSA. With 0 bases removed from V and 2 bases from J, the gap between germline ends came to 11 bases. CDR3 bases read: TGTGCCAGCAGCTTAGCGAGAGAGGTCACCTACGAG. Its protein is CASSLAREVTYE. The complete CDR3 protein is CASSLAREVTYEQYF.

CDR3 DNA, as far as it was read: TGCAGCGTTGTGACTGGGAACACTGAA. Its translation is CSVVTGNTE. The entire CDR3 sequence reads CSVVTGNTEAFF. The gene calls are TRBV29-1 and TRBJ1-1; D is unresolved. Sequencing ends 3 residues short of the CDR3 end; the germline J gene provides the rest. The CDR3 is made up of 12 amino acids. Trimming shortened V by 4 bases and J by 1 base, and 7 bases separated the two germline ends. CDR1 and CDR2 from the germline V gene are SQVTM and ANQGSEA.

Note on this clone: The read terminates 3 residues ahead of where the CDR3 ends, so the germline J gene completes it. V usage is TRBV6-2 or TRBV6-3 and J usage is TRBJ1-2, with 7 positions matching TRBD1. J gave up 5 bases and V 5 bases, and 5 bases lay outside the gene matches. Germline V CDR1 and CDR2: MNHEY, SVGEGT. This CDR3 region has 13 residues. CDR3 sequence: CASSRDREYGYTF. Partial CDR3 DNA: TGTGCCAGCAGTCGGGACAGAGAGTATGGC.

Details on this clone: The sequence runs out 3 residues before the end of the CDR3; the remainder is reconstructed from the germline J gene. V usage is TRBV7-8 and J usage is TRBJ2-7; D is perhaps TRBD1 (6 bases). The CDR3 covers 14 residues. Germline loops: CDR1 SGHVS, CDR2 FQNEAQ. With 2 bases removed from V and 1 base from J, the gap between germline ends came to 9 bases. The CDR3 bases that were read are TGTGCCAGCAGCTTAAGACAGGCGTCCTACGAG. Its protein product is CASSLRQASYE. The CDR3, in full, reads CASSLRQASYEQYF.

On this clone: The read gets to within 3 residues of the CDR3 end, and the germline J gene fills in the rest. This chain uses TRBV20-1 with TRBJ2-1, with D unresolved. V was cut by 3 bases and J by 2 bases, with 11 bases left in between. Germline CDR1 and CDR2: DFQATT and SNEGSKA (reference sequence). CDR3 length: 14 amino acids. The CDR3: CSASARGTYNEQFF. Partial CDR3 DNA: TGCAGTGCTAGCGCTAGAGGTACCTACAATGAG.

Notes on this clone: Sequencing ends 3 residues short of the CDR3 end; the germline J gene provides the rest. The chain has TRBV20-1 and TRBJ1-2, with a weak D call TRBD1 (6 bases). The ends were cut back, 3 bases at V and 1 base at J, with 15 bases in the middle. The CDR3 covers 15 residues. Looked up from germline, CDR1 is DFQATT and CDR2 is SNEGSKA (reference sequence). CDR3 region: CSARERDTYNYGYTF. The part of the CDR3 DNA that was read is TGCAGTGCTAGGGAACGGGACACCTATAACTATGGC.

A remark on this clone: The CDR3 end lies 3 residues beyond the end of the read and is filled in from the germline J gene. The chain uses TRBV2 and TRBJ1-5, with TRBD1 matching over 10 bases. This CDR3 comprises 15 residues. Germline assignment: CDR1 SNHLY and CDR2 FYNNEI. The V gene end was trimmed by 5 bases and the J gene end by 6 bases; junction bases not matched to a gene: 7. The covered CDR3 bases are TGTGCCAGCAGTCCCGGGACAGGGGTTGGTCAGCCC. Protein product: CASSPGTGVGQP. The full CDR3 is CASSPGTGVGQPQHF.

To note about this clone: The CDR3 end lies 3 residues beyond the end of the read and is filled in from the germline J gene. This chain connects TRBV14 to TRBJ2-5; no clear D gene. Looked up from germline, CDR1 is SGHDN and CDR2 is FVKESK. The CDR3 contains 17 residues. Trimming shortened V by 5 bases and J by 0 bases, and 19 bases separated the two germline ends. The part of the CDR3 DNA that was read is TGTGCCAGCAGCTTCCAACGTCGCGCCAGGAACCAAGAGACC. Translating it yields CASSFQRRARNQET. The full CDR3 protein reads CASSFQRRARNQETQYF.

Regarding this clone: The read terminates 3 residues before the CDR3 end, so the remaining end is supplied by the germline J gene. The chain has TRBV5-1 and TRBJ2-1; TRBD1 aligns across 12 bases. Germline loops: CDR1 SGHRS, CDR2 YFSETQ. Trimming took 0 bases from V and 7 from J; bases not matched to a gene: 11. The CDR3 loop spans 18 amino acids. The part of the CDR3 DNA that was read is TGCGCCAGCAGCTTGGAAACCGGGACAGGGGGCCATAGGAATGAG. It translates to CASSLETGTGGHRNE. The full CDR3 is CASSLETGTGGHRNEQFF.

With regard to this clone: The read ends 3 residues before the CDR3 terminus; that terminus is restored from the germline J gene. The V gene is TRBV20-1, the J gene TRBJ2-7; possible D gene TRBD1, 5 bases. V was pared by 0 bases and J by 6 bases, with 9 bases between. There are 12 residues in the CDR3. Germline V gene data show CDR1 as DFQATT and CDR2 as SNEGSKA (reference sequence). The CDR3 DNA, read in part, is TGCAGTGCTAGAGATTATGGGGCCGAG. This sequence encodes CSARDYGAE. The whole CDR3 sequence reads CSARDYGAEQYF.

As regards this clone: The read falls 3 residues short of the CDR3 end, and the missing part is taken from the germline J gene. The V gene is TRBV11-2, the J gene TRBJ2-7; possibly TRBD2 for D (6 bases). This CDR3 is built from 14 residues. The germline gives CDR1 SGHAT, CDR2 FQNNGV. V was shortened by 5 bases and J by 1 base, with 12 bases between the two germline ends. CDR3 DNA, as far as it was read: TGTGCCAGCAGCACCCCCCGGGGGTCCTACGAG. Protein sequence: CASSTPRGSYE. The whole CDR3 sequence reads CASSTPRGSYEQYF. The entire variable domain, with the rest obtained from reference TRBV11-2 and TRBJ2-7, is as follows: EAGVAQSPRYKIIEKRQSVAFWCNPISGHATLYWYQQILGQGPKLLIQFQNNGVVDDSQLPKDRFSAERLKGVDSTLKIQPAKLEDSAVYLCASSTPRGSYEQYFGPGTRLTVT.

In the case of this clone: The CDR3 is cut off 3 residues early in the read; its end comes from the germline J gene. V usage is TRBV6-2 or TRBV6-3 and J usage is TRBJ1-1; D remains ambiguous. Germline assignment: CDR1 MNHEY and CDR2 SVGEGT. This CDR3 comprises 16 residues. V gave up 4 bases and J gave up 6 bases, with 21 bases separating them. The part of the CDR3 DNA that was read is TGTGCCAGCAGTTCCCGGGAAATGCGGGGATTGTCTGAA. Protein: CASSSREMRGLSE. The whole CDR3 reads CASSSREMRGLSEAFF.

As to this clone: Coverage ceases 3 residues before the CDR3 finishes, and the germline J gene fills in the end. The chain employs TRBV12-3 or TRBV12-4 and TRBJ2-3, with TRBD1 matching 9 bases. J was trimmed by 0 bases and V by 4 bases; bases with no gene match: 5. This CDR3 comprises 16 residues. The CDR3 sequence: CASSYRTGASTDTQYF. The CDR3 bases that were read are TGTGCCAGCAGTTACCGGACAGGGGCTAGCACAGATACG.

A word on this clone: The DNA ends 3 residues before the CDR3 does, and the rest of the CDR3 is filled in from the germline J gene. The genes are TRBV11-3 and TRBJ2-3; TRBD2 matches 11 bases. Germline lookup yields CDR1 SGHNT and CDR2 YENEEA. The V segment lost 5 bases and the J segment 2 bases; nucleotides outside the gene matches: 3. CDR3 length equals 15 residues. Incomplete CDR3 DNA: TGTGCCAGCAGCGCGGGACTAGCGGACACAGATACG. Protein product: CASSAGLADTDT. The entire CDR3 reads CASSAGLADTDTQYF.

Concerning this clone: The CDR3 end lies 3 residues beyond the end of the read and is filled in from the germline J gene. V usage is TRBV30 and J usage is TRBJ1-2; no clear D. Germline CDR1 and CDR2: GTSNPN and SVGIG (reference sequence). There are 11 residues in the CDR3. The CDR3 region is CACSAGGFYTF. The covered CDR3 bases are TGTGCCTGTTCTGCGGGAGGATTC.

Incomplete CDR3 DNA: TGCAGTGCTCCCGATAGCGGGCGGACCGGGGGCACAGATACG. Residues: CSAPDSGRTGGTDT. In full, the CDR3 reads CSAPDSGRTGGTDTQYF. The V and J genes are TRBV20-1 and TRBJ2-3, with TRBD2 identical over 7 bases. Sequencing ends 3 residues short of the CDR3 end; the germline J gene provides the rest. CDR3 size: 17 residues. V lost 5 bases, J lost 1 base, and 15 bases stayed unmatched. Germline CDR1 is DFQATT and CDR2 is SNEGSKA (reference sequence).

For this clone: The CDR3 end falls 3 residues outside the read, so it is completed with the germline J gene. The chain carries TRBV7-3 and TRBJ2-2, with a weak D call TRBD2 (6 bases). The CDR3 has 16 residues. Trimming took 1 base from V and 2 from J, leaving 11 bases between them. From germline, CDR1 is SGHTA and CDR2 FQGTGA. Incomplete CDR3 DNA: TGTGCCAGCAGCTTAATAGGGACTCTTAACACCGGGGAG. It codes for CASSLIGTLNTGE. The whole CDR3 protein reads CASSLIGTLNTGELFF. The variable domain in full, completed from reference TRBV7-3 and TRBJ2-2, reads GAGVSQTPSNKVTEKGKYVELRCDPISGHTALYWYRQSLGQGPEFLIYFQGTGAADDSGLPNDRFFAVRPEGSVSTLKIQRTERGDSAVYLCASSLIGTLNTGELFFGEGSRLTVL.

Considering frequency, this clone is medium-sized. The read ends 3 residues early relative to the CDR3; the germline J gene fills the gap. The J gene is TRBJ2-2, the V gene TRBV30; no definite D call. This CDR3 has 15 residues. The ends were cut back, 2 bases at V and 3 bases at J, with 13 bases in the middle. Germline loops: CDR1 GTSNPN, CDR2 SVGIG (reference sequence). The CDR3 protein is CAWSIQPKDTGELFF. CDR3 DNA (partial): TGTGCCTGGAGTATACAGCCAAAGGACACCGGGGAG.

The sequenced part of the CDR3 DNA is TGTGCCAGCAGAGGGGCTATCGAG. Translated, it gives CASRGAIE. The CDR3, in full, reads CASRGAIEQYF. V and J are TRBV11-2 and TRBJ2-7; D is perhaps TRBD1 (5 bases). The read gets to within 3 residues of the CDR3 end, and the germline J gene fills in the rest. CDR1 and CDR2 from the germline V gene are SGHAT and FQNNGV. The germline V and J ends were trimmed by 6 bases and 6 bases, with 9 bases remaining between them. The CDR3 consists of 11 residues.

About this clone: The DNA ends 3 residues before the CDR3 does, and the rest of the CDR3 is filled in from the germline J gene. The chain uses TRBV2 and TRBJ1-2, with 8 bases fitting TRBD1. Germline V gene data show CDR1 as SNHLY and CDR2 as FYNNEI. V dropped 6 bases and J dropped 7; count of bases not matched to a gene: 1. The CDR3 totals 11 residues. The CDR3: CASRQGGGYTF. Incomplete CDR3 DNA: TGTGCCAGCAGACAGGGGGGTGGC.

As to this clone: The DNA ends 3 residues before the CDR3 does, and the rest of the CDR3 is filled in from the germline J gene. V usage is TRBV5-6 and J usage is TRBJ2-3; TRBD2 agrees at 11 bases. Germline values: CDR1 SGHDT, CDR2 YYEEEE. After removal of 10 bases from V and 2 bases from J, the junction contained 9 bases not matched to a gene. The CDR3 has 15 amino acids. The CDR3 spells CAGSPGLADTDTQYF. The sequenced CDR3 bases are TGTGCCGGGTCTCCGGGACTAGCGGACACAGATACG.

Details on this clone: The read terminates 3 residues before the CDR3 end, so the remaining end is supplied by the germline J gene. V and J are TRBV19 and TRBJ2-1; 8 bases match TRBD1. Trimming cost V 5 bases and J 8 bases; bases outside gene matches: 8. The CDR3 contains 14 residues. Germline V CDR1 and CDR2: LNHDA, SQIVND (reference sequence). The chain's CDR3 is CASSLATGVHEQFF. CDR3 DNA (partial): TGTGCCAGTAGTTTAGCGACAGGGGTCCATGAG.

A remark on this clone: One end of the junction fails to match germline, which may point to a read error. The read is 3 residues too short to cover the CDR3 end, so that end is filled in from the germline J gene. The chain uses TRBV11-1 and TRBJ1-3; weak D call: TRBD1 (6 bases). Germline CDR1 reads SGHAT; CDR2 reads FQDESV (reference sequence). The CDR3 extends over 11 amino acids. CDR3 loop: CASSFGDTIYF. CDR3 bases read: TGTGCCAGCAGCTTTGGGGACACA. The variable domain in full, completed from reference TRBV11-1 and TRBJ1-3, reads EAEVAQSPRYKITEKSQAVAFWCDPISGHATLYWYRQILGQGPELLVQFQDESVVDDSQLPKDRFSAERLKGVDSTLKIQPAELGDSAMYLCASSFGDTIYFGEGSWLTVV.

Of note for this clone: The read ends 3 residues before the CDR3 terminus; that terminus is restored from the germline J gene. The genes are TRBV20-1 and TRBJ1-1; tentative D call: TRBD1 (6 bases). The CDR3 length is 14 residues. The V end was cut by 6 bases, the J end by 0 bases, with 14 bases between. Germline V CDR1 and CDR2: DFQATT, SNEGSKA (reference sequence). This CDR3 reads CSAPWGQLNTEAFF. The covered CDR3 bases are TGCAGTGCCCCCTGGGGGCAGCTGAACACTGAA.